The 11 T cell receptor beta chains in this list originate from one sample, sequenced in a study of type 1 and type 2 diabetes patients. PCR was run on genomic DNA. Multiplex PCR with 30 forward and 13 reverse primers amplified the TCR beta CDR3. TCRdb analysed the multiplex PCR reads with MiXCR anew, one entry per CDR3 protein. There are fewer than 300,000 distinct CDR3 sequences in the sample; roughly 50% occur only once, and roughly 13% lies in the top ten. The sequencing sample was made of peripheral blood mononuclear cells (PBMCs). All receptors derive from a man between 18 and 29 years old with type 2 diabetes.

This chain connects TRBV7-3 to TRBJ2-5; TRBD1 is a possible D gene (6 bases). The CDR3 totals 15 residues. Germline V gene sequence: CDR1 SGHTA, CDR2 FQGTGA. V was shortened by 6 bases and J by 5 bases, with 19 bases between the two germline ends. This CDR3 is CASRPGQSQVETQYF. The CDR3 DNA reads TGTGCCAGCAGGCCAGGACAGTCGCAGGTGGAGACCCAGTACTTC.

This clonotype was observed a few times. This chain links TRBV20-1 with TRBJ2-4, with 10 positions matching TRBD2. J lost 5 bases, V lost 5 bases, and 9 bases had no gene match. The germline V gene encodes CDR1 DFQATT and CDR2 SNEGSKA (reference sequence). The CDR3 length is 15 residues. The CDR3 loop reads CSAVSGRMVENIQYF. The CDR3 region has the DNA TGCAGTGCTGTTAGCGGGAGGATGGTAGAAAACATTCAGTACTTC.

This clonotype showed up just once. This chain uses TRBV7-9 with TRBJ1-2, with 7 bases matching TRBD1. Germline V lookup: CDR1 SEHNR, CDR2 FQNEAQ (reference sequence). The CDR3 runs to 13 residues. With 4 bases clipped from V and 8 bases from J, the junction kept 7 bases outside the gene matches. The CDR3: CASSSALGGGYTF. For the CDR3, the DNA is TGTGCCAGCAGCTCCGCCCTAGGGGGCGGCTACACCTTC.

This clonotype has just a few counts. V usage is TRBV19 and J usage is TRBJ1-6, with TRBD1 identical over 7 bases. From germline, CDR1 is LNHDA and CDR2 SQIVND (reference sequence). Trimming removed 2 bases from V and 5 bases from J; junction bases left unmatched: 6. The CDR3 has 16 amino acids. CDR3 region: CASSILRDRHNSPLHF. The CDR3 bases are TGTGCCAGTAGTATACTCCGGGACAGACATAATTCACCCCTCCACTTT.

The gene calls are TRBV7-9 and TRBJ2-7, with 10 bases fitting TRBD1. The CDR3 runs to 17 residues. The J segment lost 5 bases and the V segment lost 3 bases, leaving 13 bases of the junction unmatched. The V gene's germline CDR1 is SEHNR and CDR2 FQNEAQ (reference sequence). CDR3 in amino acids: CASSLTVRDRGFHEQYF. Here the CDR3 DNA reads TGTGCCAGCAGCTTGACGGTCCGGGACAGGGGATTCCACGAGCAGTACTTC.

This clonotype was recorded many times. The chain recombines TRBV25-1 with TRBJ2-7; D remains ambiguous. Germline assignment: CDR1 MGHDK and CDR2 SYGVNS. Between the trimmed V and J ends, which lost 9 bases and 2 bases, there was a span of 11 bases. This CDR3 is 12 amino acids long. The CDR3 is CASSRDTYEQYF. DNA for the CDR3: TGTGCCAGTAGCCGAGACACCTACGAGCAGTACTTC.

The genes are TRBV20-1 and TRBJ1-6, with 8 bases lining up with TRBD1. The CDR3 totals 15 residues. CDR1 DFQATT and CDR2 SNEGSKA come from the germline V gene (reference sequence). The ends lost 6 bases at V and 7 bases at J; junction bases unmatched: 11. CDR3 in amino acids: CSASLRQGSNSPLHF. The CDR3 nucleotides are TGCAGTGCCTCACTTCGACAGGGGTCGAATTCACCCCTCCACTTT.

This chain connects TRBV10-1 to TRBJ1-5; perhaps TRBD1 as D (6 bases). V was trimmed by 2 bases and J by 5 bases, leaving 13 bases between them. Germline V CDR1 and CDR2: WNHNN, SYGVQD (reference sequence). The CDR3 runs 15 residues. CDR3 nucleotide sequence: TGCGCCAGCAGTGAGCCGGACGGGGGGCATCAGCCCCAGCATTTT. Amino acids: CASSEPDGGHQPQHF.

This clonotype appeared a few times. This sequence joins TRBV7-2 and TRBJ2-2; D may be TRBD1 (6 bases). The ends were cut back, 3 bases at V and 7 bases at J, with 18 bases in the middle. Germline V lookup: CDR1 SGHTA, CDR2 FQGNSA. The CDR3 is 16 amino acids. This chain's CDR3 is CASSFAGDRIHGELFF. The DNA for the CDR3 is TGTGCCAGCAGCTTTGCCGGAGACAGGATCCACGGGGAGCTGTTTTTT.

This clonotype occurred a few times. The chain joins TRBV30 to TRBJ2-1; D gene ambiguous. CDR1 and CDR2 from the germline V gene are GTSNPN and SVGIG (reference sequence). The CDR3 is made up of 14 amino acids. The V gene lost 7 bases and the J gene lost 0 bases, with 13 bases spanning the gap. This CDR3 reads CASTPYNSYNEQFF. The DNA for the CDR3 is TGTGCCTCCACCCCATACAACTCCTACAATGAGCAGTTCTTC.

Points on this clonotype: An end of the junction differs from the germline gene, which may be a read error. CDR3 residues: CSAESGSAEAFF. The DNA of the CDR3 is TGCAGCGCTGAATCAGGGTCTGCTGAAGCTTTCTTT. The chain has TRBV29-1 and TRBJ1-1, with a tentative D call TRBD1 (5 bases). There are 12 residues in the CDR3. CDR1 and CDR2 (germline): SQVTM, ANQGSEA.